The clone carrying this TCR beta chain was seen more than once but under ten times. Looked up from germline, CDR1 is MNHNY and CDR2 is SVGAGI (reference sequence). Trimming took 5 bases from V and 5 from J; bases not matched to a gene: 20. The CDR3 loop spans 19 amino acids. The sample originates from a study of blood T cell repertoires in COVID-19. In the source study's methods: It was from reference gene primer amplification that nucleated cell counts were estimated. Libraries were prepared by immunoSEQ multiplex PCR; TCRdb keeps only in-frame clonotypes and omits some of them. For V, J and clone size, that table is used; D and trimming come from the DNA. The repertoire consists of roughly 350,000 clones, with about 92% occurring once and the leading ten covering approximately 18%.

The chain joins TRBV6-6 to TRBJ2-1; 8 bases agree with TRBD1. Sample: PBMCs or T cells enriched from blood (not recorded which). The clonotype comes from a woman in her twenties or thirties who had recovered from COVID-19. The CDR3 protein is CASSLAPNRQGRINNEQFF. The CDR3 DNA follows: TGTGCCAGCAGTCTCGCGCCAAATAGACAGGGGAGGATTAACAATGAGCAGTTCTTC.